These 14 T cell receptor beta chains were sequenced from one sample in a study of STAT5B mutations in CD4+ large granular lymphocyte leukemia. Measured with immunoSEQ multiplex PCR; TCRdb has only the in-frame clones, and not every one. The profile shows about 30,000 clones, about four fifths of them singletons. Sequencing was done on a sample of CD4+ T cells from blood buffy coats. The receptors were gathered from a human donor in good health.

The rearrangement joins TRBV4-2 to TRBJ2-1; no clear D. Per the germline V gene, CDR1 is LGHNA and CDR2 is YNFKEQ. The V and J ends lost 1 base and 2 bases respectively, with 15 bases between them. The CDR3 has 17 residues. The CDR3 DNA reads as TGTGCCAGCAGCCAAGCTAAAGACACGATTACCTACAATGAGCAGTTCTTC. Translated, it gives CASSQAKDTITYNEQFF.

The chain joins TRBV7-2 to TRBJ2-4; the D gene is possibly TRBD2 (7 bases). Germline assignment: CDR1 SGHTA and CDR2 FQGNSA. The V end lost 0 bases, the J end lost 2 bases, and 14 bases lay between the germline ends. The CDR3 totals 17 residues. The DNA for the CDR3 is TGTGCCAGCAGCTTAGCGGGGGGGCTACCAACCAAAAACATTCAGTACTTC. Residues: CASSLAGGLPTKNIQYF.

This clone was counted once. The chain recombines TRBV11-3 with TRBJ2-3; D call uncertain. Trimming cost V 5 bases and J 3 bases, with 24 bases left between them. Germline assignment: CDR1 SGHNT and CDR2 YENEEA. The CDR3 extends over 18 amino acids. For the CDR3, the DNA is TGTGCCAGCAGCCCACCTTCGGCACCGGACGGAAAAACAGATACGCAGTATTTT. Translating it yields CASSPPSAPDGKTDTQYF.

This chain joins TRBV7-9 and TRBJ1-5; no clear D gene. The CDR3 consists of 13 residues. Per the germline V gene, CDR1 is SEHNR and CDR2 is FQNEAQ (reference sequence). Between the trimmed V and J ends, which lost 5 bases and 5 bases, there was a span of 10 bases. In nucleotides, the CDR3 is TGTGCCAGCAGCCCCGACGGGCATCAGCCCCAGCATTTT. Residues: CASSPDGHQPQHF.

This clone was detected a few times. This chain links TRBV6-5 with TRBJ1-5, with 8 bases lining up with TRBD1. The germline CDR1 and CDR2 sequences are MNHEY and SVGAGI. The CDR3 is 15 amino acids. V was pared by 6 bases and J by 0 bases, with 4 bases of the junction left unmatched. DNA of the CDR3: TGTGCCAGCAGGCCACAGGGGGGTAGCAATCAGCCCCAGCATTTT. Translated, it gives CASRPQGGSNQPQHF.

V gene TRBV6-8 combines with J gene TRBJ2-6; 10 bases line up with TRBD1. Germline values: CDR1 MNHGY, CDR2 SAAAGT. V was clipped by 1 base and J by 0 bases; unmatched bases: 6. This CDR3 region has 19 residues. CDR3 sequence (DNA): TGTGCCAGCAGTTACTGGGTGGGGGACAGGGGCTCTGGGGCCAACGTCCTGACTTTC. Translating gives CASSYWVGDRGSGANVLTF.

This rearrangement joins TRBV5-1 to TRBJ2-5; D possibly corresponds to TRBD1 (5 bases). The CDR3 sequence is 15 residues long. From germline, CDR1 is SGHRS and CDR2 YFSETQ. V was cut by 1 base and J by 3 bases, with 13 bases left in between. The CDR3 reads CASSLQGTNEETQYF. CDR3 coding DNA: TGCGCCAGCAGCTTGCAGGGTACAAACGAAGAGACCCAGTACTTC.

The V gene is TRBV9, the J gene TRBJ1-1; 9 positions agree with TRBD1. The CDR3 is 14 amino acids. The V gene's germline CDR1 is SGDLS and CDR2 YYNGEE. After removal of 4 bases from V and 4 bases from J, the junction contained 5 bases not matched to a gene. Here the CDR3 reads CASSFGTGRTEAFF. The CDR3 DNA reads TGTGCCAGCAGCTTCGGGACAGGGCGCACTGAAGCTTTCTTT.

This clone was seen a handful of times. The chain links TRBV6-1 to TRBJ1-1; no firm D call. V was pared by 5 bases and J by 6 bases, with 19 bases between. This CDR3 spans 15 amino acids. Germline CDR1 is MNHNS and CDR2 is SASEGT. Here the CDR3 reads CASSQYFDTVPEAFF. The DNA of the CDR3 is TGTGCCAGCAGTCAATACTTTGACACAGTCCCTGAAGCTTTCTTT.

This clone appeared a few times. The chain has TRBV7-9 and TRBJ1-2; D perhaps matches TRBD1 (6 bases). CDR3 length: 15 residues. Germline CDR1 and CDR2: SEHNR and FQNEAQ (reference sequence). V dropped 4 bases and J dropped 2 bases, with 14 bases sitting between them. The CDR3 bases are TGTGCCAGCAGCTCCACCGTAAGGGGGAACTATGGCTACACCTTC. The encoded protein is CASSSTVRGNYGYTF.

The CDR3 nucleotides read TGTGCCAGCAGCCGCGGGGAGGGCTACGGGAACACTGAAGCTTTCTTT. This sequence encodes CASSRGEGYGNTEAFF. The genes are TRBV5-6 and TRBJ1-1, with D hard to call. Trimming pared 4 bases from V and 1 base from J, leaving 17 bases between. The CDR3 has 16 residues. In germline, CDR1 is SGHDT, CDR2 YYEEEE.

This chain joins TRBV6-5 and TRBJ2-5; TRBD2 matches at 8 bases. Trimming cost V 4 bases and J 4 bases; bases outside gene matches: 11. The V gene's germline CDR1 is MNHEY and CDR2 SVGAGI. This CDR3 contains 16 residues. DNA for the CDR3: TGTGCCAGCAGTTTACCTAACGGGGGGGGGCCAGAGACCCAGTACTTC. This translates into CASSLPNGGGPETQYF.

The J gene is TRBJ2-1, the V gene TRBV7-9; 7 bases match TRBD2. Trimming cost V 5 bases and J 10 bases; bases outside gene matches: 11. The length of the CDR3 is 14 residues. Germline lookup yields CDR1 SEHNR and CDR2 FQNEAQ (reference sequence). The CDR3 nucleotides are TGTGCCAGCAGCAAGAATTCGGGGGGTAACGAGCAGTTCTTC. This encodes CASSKNSGGNEQFF. Full variable domain (missing parts from reference TRBV7-9 and TRBJ2-1): DTGVSQNPRHKITKRGQNVTFRCDPISEHNRLYWYRQTLGQGPEFLTYFQNEAQLEKSRLLSDRFSAERPKGSFSTLEIQRTEQGDSAMYLCASSKNSGGNEQFFGPGTRLTVL.

This clone was seen just once. This rearrangement joins TRBV28 to TRBJ1-1, with D possibly TRBD1 on 6 matching bases. This CDR3 spans 15 amino acids. Between the trimmed V and J ends, which lost 5 bases and 6 bases, there was a span of 19 bases. From germline, CDR1 is MDHEN and CDR2 SYDVKM. The CDR3 sequence is CASSLRQAHGAEAFF. CDR3 DNA: TGTGCCAGCAGTCTCCGACAGGCCCATGGGGCTGAAGCTTTCTTT.